The sequence of this T cell receptor beta chain was determined in a study of CD8+CD57+ T cells in acquired aplastic anemia. Study-level background: Sorted CD4+ and CD8+ cells yielded around 3.2 ug of DNA on average. Sequencing produced an average of around 10 million reads per healthy donor for CD4+ cells. Study findings and constraints: Sharing between patients and controls was observed for around 30 CD8+ CDR3 sequences.

On this clonotype: The antigen remains unidentified.

The V gene's germline CDR1 is SEHNR and CDR2 FQNEAQ (reference sequence). With V trimmed by 7 bases and J by 6 bases, 8 bases remained unmatched. The CDR3 length is 14 residues. Using genomic DNA as the template, TCR beta VDJ and CDR3 profiling was carried out. TCRdb passed the reads through MiXCR, listing each CDR3 protein once. Found here are some 410,000 distinct CDR3 sequences, roughly 64% of them singletons; the top ten hold under 4.5%. The genes are TRBV7-9 and TRBJ2-7; 11 bases agree with TRBD1. This clonotype was sampled from a human donor in good health, serving as a control. Sequenced: sorted CD4+, CD8+, or CD8+CD57+ T cells (not recorded which) from PBMCs. CDR3 DNA: TGTGCCAGCAACCTATGGGACAGGGGGTCCGAGCAGTACTTC. Encoded protein: CASNLWDRGSEQYF.